This TCR beta chain stems from a study of cytomegalovirus exposure and HLA in healthy donors. Turning to this clone: The target antigen is unknown.

Unrecorded immune exposure was likely among donors, who were nominally healthy when sampled. PCR used 60 Vbeta primers and 13 Jbeta primers. Method: immunoSEQ multiplex PCR; TCRdb's copy keeps in-frame clones and lacks some. The repertoire includes about 210,000 clones, roughly 85% of them detected once, and about 2% sits in the top ten. Between the trimmed V and J ends, which lost 1 base and 1 base, there was a span of 2 bases. Germline V gene sequence: CDR1 SGHNT, CDR2 YYREEE (reference sequence). The CDR3 totals 12 residues. The study's findings and limits: In an earlier analysis, most TCR beta V segments were productive about 90% or about 30% of the time.

The sample was PBMCs. This chain joins TRBV5-4 and TRBJ1-1; D remains ambiguous. The receptor comes from a male donor in good health and CMV-seronegative. For the CDR3, the DNA is TGTGCCAGCAGCTTGCGGAACACTGAAGCTTTCTTT. This codes for CASSLRNTEAFF.